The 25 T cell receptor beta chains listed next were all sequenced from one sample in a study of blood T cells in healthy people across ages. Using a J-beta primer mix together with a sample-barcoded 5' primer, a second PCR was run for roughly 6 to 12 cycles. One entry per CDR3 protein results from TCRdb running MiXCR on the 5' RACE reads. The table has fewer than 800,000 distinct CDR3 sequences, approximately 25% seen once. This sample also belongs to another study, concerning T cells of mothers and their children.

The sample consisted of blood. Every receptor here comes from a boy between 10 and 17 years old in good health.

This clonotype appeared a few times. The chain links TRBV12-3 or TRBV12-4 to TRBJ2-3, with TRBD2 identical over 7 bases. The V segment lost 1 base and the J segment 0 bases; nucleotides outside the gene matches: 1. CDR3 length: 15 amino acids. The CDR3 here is CASSLGSGSTDTQYF. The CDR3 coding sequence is TGTGCCAGCAGTTTAGGTAGCGGGAGCACAGATACGCAGTATTTT.

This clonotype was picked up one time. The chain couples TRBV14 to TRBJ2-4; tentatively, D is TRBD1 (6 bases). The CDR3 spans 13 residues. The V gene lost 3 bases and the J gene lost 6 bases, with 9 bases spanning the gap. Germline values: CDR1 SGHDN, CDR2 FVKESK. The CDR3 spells CASSHWTVNIQYF. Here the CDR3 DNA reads TGTGCCAGCAGCCACTGGACAGTAAACATTCAGTACTTC.

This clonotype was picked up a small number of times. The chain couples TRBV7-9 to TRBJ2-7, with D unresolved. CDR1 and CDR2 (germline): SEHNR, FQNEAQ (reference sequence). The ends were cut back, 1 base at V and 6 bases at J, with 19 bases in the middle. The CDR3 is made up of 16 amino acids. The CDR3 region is CASSLEEAVVLSEQYF. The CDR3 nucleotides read TGTGCCAGCAGCTTAGAAGAGGCCGTCGTTCTCAGCGAGCAGTACTTC.

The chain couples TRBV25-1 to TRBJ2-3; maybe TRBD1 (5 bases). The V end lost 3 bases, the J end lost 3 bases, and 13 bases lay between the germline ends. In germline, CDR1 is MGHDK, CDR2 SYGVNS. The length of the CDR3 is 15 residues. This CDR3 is CASSDQDKATDTQYF. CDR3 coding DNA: TGTGCCAGCAGTGACCAGGACAAGGCAACAGATACGCAGTATTTT. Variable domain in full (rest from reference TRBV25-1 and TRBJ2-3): EADIYQTPRYLVIGTGKKITLECSQTMGHDKMYWYQQDPGMELHLIHYSYGVNSTEKGDLSSESTVSRIRTEHFPLTLESARPSHTSQYLCASSDQDKATDTQYFGPGTRLTVL.

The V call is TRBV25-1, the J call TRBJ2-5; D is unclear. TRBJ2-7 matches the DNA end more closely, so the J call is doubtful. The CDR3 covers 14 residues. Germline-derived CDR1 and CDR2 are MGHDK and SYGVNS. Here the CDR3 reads CASSVETKPYEQYF. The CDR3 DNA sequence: TGTGCCAGCAGTGTTGAGACGAAGCCCTACGAGCAGTACTTC.

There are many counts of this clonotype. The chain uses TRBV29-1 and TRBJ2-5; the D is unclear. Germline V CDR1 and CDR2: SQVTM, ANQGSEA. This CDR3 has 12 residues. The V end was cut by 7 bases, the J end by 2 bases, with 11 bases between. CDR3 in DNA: TGCAGCGGTTTGGACGGACAAGAGACCCAGTACTTC. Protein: CSGLDGQETQYF.

The CDR3 DNA reads as TGCGCCAGCAGCCAAAGGGACAGAGAGCCCTACGAGCAGTACTTC. Amino acids: CASSQRDREPYEQYF. The V gene is TRBV4-1, the J gene TRBJ2-7; 7 positions agree with TRBD1. With 2 bases clipped from V and 2 bases from J, the junction kept 6 bases outside the gene matches. Germline V gives CDR1 MGHRA, CDR2 YSYEKL. This CDR3 has 15 amino acids.

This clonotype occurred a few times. The CDR3 loop is CASSPGQTPGNTIYF. CDR3 sequence (DNA): TGTGCCAGCAGCCCGGGTCAGACGCCTGGAAACACCATATATTTT. The V and J genes are TRBV7-9 and TRBJ1-3; D ambiguous. The CDR3 totals 15 residues. From germline, CDR1 is SEHNR and CDR2 FQNEAQ (reference sequence). The V and J ends lost 5 bases and 2 bases respectively, with 13 bases between them.

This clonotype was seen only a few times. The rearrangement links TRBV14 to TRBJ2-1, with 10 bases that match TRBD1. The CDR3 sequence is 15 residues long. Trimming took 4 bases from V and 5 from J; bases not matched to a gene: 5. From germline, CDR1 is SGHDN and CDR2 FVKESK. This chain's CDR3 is CASSPLGTGDNEQFF. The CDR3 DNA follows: TGTGCCAGCAGCCCTTTAGGGACAGGGGACAATGAGCAGTTCTTC. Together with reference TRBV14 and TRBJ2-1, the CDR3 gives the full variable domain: EAGVTQFPSHSVIEKGQTVTLRCDPISGHDNLYWYRRVMGKEIKFLLHFVKESKQDESGMPNNRFLAERTGGTYSTLKVQPAELEDSGVYFCASSPLGTGDNEQFFGPGTRLTVL.

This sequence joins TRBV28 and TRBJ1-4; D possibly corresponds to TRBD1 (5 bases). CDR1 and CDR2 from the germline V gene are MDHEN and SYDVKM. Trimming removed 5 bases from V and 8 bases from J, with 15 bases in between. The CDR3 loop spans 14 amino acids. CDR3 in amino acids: CASSPNRQIEKLFF. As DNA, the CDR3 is TGTGCCAGCAGTCCGAATAGACAGATAGAAAAACTGTTTTTT.

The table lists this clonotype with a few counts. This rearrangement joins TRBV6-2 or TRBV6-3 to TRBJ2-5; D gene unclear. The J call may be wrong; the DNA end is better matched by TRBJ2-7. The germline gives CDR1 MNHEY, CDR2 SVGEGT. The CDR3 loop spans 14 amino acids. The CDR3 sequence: CASSYSDERYEQYF. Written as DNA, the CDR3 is TGTGCCAGCAGTTACTCGGACGAACGCTACGAGCAGTACTTC.

The CDR3 loop reads CASSYAGTGDEKLFF. Written as DNA, the CDR3 is TGTGCCAGCAGCTACGCCGGGACAGGGGATGAAAAACTGTTTTTT. V gene TRBV5-5 combines with J gene TRBJ1-4; 10 bases match TRBD1. The germline gives CDR1 SGHKS, CDR2 YYEKEE (reference sequence). J gave up 6 bases and V 3 bases, and 5 bases lay outside the gene matches. The CDR3 runs 15 residues. Full variable domain (outside the CDR3, taken from reference TRBV5-5 and TRBJ1-4): DAGVTQSPTHLIKTRGQQVTLRCSPISGHKSVSWYQQVLGQGPQFIFQYYEKEERGRGNFPDRFSARQFPNYSSELNVNALLLGDSALYLCASSYAGTGDEKLFFGSGTQLSVL.

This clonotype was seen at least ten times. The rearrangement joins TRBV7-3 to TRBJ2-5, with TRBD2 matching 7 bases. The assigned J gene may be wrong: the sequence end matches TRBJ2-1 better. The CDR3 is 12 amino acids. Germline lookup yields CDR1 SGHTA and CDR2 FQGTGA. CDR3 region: CASSFPGGEQFF. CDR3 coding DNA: TGTGCCAGCAGCTTTCCGGGAGGTGAGCAGTTCTTC.

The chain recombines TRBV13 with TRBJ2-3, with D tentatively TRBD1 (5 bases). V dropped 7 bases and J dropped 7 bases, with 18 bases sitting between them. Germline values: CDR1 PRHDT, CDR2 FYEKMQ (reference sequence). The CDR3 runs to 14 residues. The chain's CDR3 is CASTFRARGNTQYF. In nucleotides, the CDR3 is TGTGCCAGCACCTTCCGGGCTAGGGGTAATACGCAGTATTTT.

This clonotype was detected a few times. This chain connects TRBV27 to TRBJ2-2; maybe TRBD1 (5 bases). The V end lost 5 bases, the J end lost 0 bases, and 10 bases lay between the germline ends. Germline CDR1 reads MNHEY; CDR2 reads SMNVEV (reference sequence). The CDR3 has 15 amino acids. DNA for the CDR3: TGTGCCAGCAGTCGACTCAGGGCGAACACCGGGGAGCTGTTTTTT. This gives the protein CASSRLRANTGELFF.

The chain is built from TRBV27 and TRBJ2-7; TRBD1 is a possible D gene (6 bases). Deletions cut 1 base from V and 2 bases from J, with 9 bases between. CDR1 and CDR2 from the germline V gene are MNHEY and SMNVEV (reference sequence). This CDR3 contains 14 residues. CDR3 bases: TGTGCCAGCAGTTTATGGGACAAACCCTACGAGCAGTACTTC. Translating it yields CASSLWDKPYEQYF.

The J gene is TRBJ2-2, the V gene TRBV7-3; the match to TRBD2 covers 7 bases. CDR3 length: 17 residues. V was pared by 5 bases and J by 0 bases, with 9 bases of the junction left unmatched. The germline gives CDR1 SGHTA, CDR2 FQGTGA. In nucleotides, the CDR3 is TGTGCCAGCAGCCTCACCCGTACTAGCGCGAACACCGGGGAGCTGTTTTTT. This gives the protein CASSLTRTSANTGELFF. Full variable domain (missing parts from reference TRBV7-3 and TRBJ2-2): GAGVSQTPSNKVTEKGKYVELRCDPISGHTALYWYRQSLGQGPEFLIYFQGTGAADDSGLPNDRFFAVRPEGSVSTLKIQRTERGDSAVYLCASSLTRTSANTGELFFGEGSRLTVL.

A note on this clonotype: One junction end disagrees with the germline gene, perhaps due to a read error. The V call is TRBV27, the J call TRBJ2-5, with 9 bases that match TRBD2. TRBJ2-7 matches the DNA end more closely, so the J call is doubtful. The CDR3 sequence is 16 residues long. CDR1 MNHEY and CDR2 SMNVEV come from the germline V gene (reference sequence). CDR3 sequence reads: CANSLGGGRASYEQYF. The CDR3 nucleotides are TGTGCCAACAGTTTAGGGGGCGGGAGGGCCTCCTACGAGCAGTACTTC.

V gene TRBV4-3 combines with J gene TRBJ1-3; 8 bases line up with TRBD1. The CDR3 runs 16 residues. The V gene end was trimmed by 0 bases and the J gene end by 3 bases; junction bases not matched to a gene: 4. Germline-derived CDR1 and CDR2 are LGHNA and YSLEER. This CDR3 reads CASSQEAGGFGNTIYF. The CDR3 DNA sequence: TGCGCCAGCAGCCAAGAAGCAGGGGGCTTTGGAAACACCATATATTTT.

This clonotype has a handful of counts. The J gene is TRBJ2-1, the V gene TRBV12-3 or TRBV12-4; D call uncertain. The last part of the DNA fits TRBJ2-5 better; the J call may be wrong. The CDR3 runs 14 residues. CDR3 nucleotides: TGTGCCAGCAGCAACTTGAGGACCCAAGAGACCCAGTACTTC. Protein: CASSNLRTQETQYF.

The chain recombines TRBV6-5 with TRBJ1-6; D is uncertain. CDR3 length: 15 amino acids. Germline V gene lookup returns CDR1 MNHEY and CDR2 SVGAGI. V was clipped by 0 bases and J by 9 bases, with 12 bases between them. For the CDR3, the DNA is TGTGCCAGCAGTTACTCAGGGTCCCTACTTTCACCCCTCCACTTT. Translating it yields CASSYSGSLLSPLHF.

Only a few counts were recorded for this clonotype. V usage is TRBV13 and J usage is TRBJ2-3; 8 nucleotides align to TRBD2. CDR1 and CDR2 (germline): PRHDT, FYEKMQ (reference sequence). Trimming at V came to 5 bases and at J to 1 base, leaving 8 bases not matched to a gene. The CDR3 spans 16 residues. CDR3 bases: TGTGCCAGCAGCGCGGAAAGCGGGAGTGGCACAGATACGCAGTATTTT. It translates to CASSAESGSGTDTQYF.

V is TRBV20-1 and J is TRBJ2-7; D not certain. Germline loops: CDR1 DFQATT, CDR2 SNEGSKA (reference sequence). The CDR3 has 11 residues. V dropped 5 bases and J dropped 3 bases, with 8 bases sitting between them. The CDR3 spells CSAQDGYEQYF. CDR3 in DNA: TGCAGTGCTCAGGACGGCTACGAGCAGTACTTC.

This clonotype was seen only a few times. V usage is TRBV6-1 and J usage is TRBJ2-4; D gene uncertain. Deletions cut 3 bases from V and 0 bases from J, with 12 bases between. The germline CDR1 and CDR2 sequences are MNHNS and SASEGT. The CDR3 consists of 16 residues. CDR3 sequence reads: CASSDGIGLAKNIQYF. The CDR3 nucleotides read TGTGCCAGCAGTGATGGTATCGGTTTAGCCAAAAACATTCAGTACTTC.

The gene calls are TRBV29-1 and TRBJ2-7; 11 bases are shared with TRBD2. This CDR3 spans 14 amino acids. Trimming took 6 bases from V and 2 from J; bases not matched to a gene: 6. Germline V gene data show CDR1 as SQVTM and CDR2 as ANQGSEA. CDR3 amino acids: CSVTSGGHPYEQYF. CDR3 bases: TGCAGCGTCACTAGCGGGGGTCACCCCTACGAGCAGTACTTC.